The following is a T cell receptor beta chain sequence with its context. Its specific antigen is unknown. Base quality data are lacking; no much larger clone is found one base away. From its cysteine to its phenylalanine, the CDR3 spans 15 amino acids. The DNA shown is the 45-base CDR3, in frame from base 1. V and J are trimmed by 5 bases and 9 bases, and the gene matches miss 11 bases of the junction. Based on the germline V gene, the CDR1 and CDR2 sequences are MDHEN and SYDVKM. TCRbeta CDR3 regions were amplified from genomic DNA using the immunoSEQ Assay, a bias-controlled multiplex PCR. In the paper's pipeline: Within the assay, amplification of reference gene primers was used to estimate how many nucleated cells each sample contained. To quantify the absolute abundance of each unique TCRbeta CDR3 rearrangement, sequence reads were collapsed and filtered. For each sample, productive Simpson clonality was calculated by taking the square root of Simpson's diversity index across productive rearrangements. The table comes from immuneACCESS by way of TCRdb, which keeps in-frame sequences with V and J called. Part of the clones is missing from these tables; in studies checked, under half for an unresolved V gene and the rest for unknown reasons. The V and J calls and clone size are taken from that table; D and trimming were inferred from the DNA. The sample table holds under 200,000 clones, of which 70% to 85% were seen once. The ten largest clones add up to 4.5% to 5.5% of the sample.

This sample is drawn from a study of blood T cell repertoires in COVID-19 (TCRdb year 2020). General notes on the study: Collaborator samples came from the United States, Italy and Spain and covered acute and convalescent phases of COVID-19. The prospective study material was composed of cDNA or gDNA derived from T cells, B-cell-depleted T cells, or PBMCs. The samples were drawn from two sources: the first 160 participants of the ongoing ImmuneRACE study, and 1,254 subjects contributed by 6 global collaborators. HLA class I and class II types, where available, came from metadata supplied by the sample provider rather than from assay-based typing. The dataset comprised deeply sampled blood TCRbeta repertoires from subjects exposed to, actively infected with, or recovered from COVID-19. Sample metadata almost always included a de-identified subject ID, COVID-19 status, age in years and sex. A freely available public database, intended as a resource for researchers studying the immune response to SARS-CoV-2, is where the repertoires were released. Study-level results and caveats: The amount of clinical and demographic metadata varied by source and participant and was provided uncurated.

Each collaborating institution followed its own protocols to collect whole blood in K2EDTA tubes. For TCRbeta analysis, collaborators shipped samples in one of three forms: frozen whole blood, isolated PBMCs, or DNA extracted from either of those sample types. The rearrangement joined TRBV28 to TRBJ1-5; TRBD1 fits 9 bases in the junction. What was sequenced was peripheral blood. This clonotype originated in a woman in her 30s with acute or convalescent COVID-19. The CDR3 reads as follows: CASSQTPGQGGPQHF. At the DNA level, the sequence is TGTGCCAGCAGTCAGACACCGGGACAGGGCGGGCCCCAGCATTTT.